Each of the 17 T cell receptor beta chains below was sequenced from the same sample in a study of T cell repertoires in ileal Crohn's disease. Clones were read by immunoSEQ multiplex PCR, and TCRdb kept only the in-frame ones, dropping some. The data contain about 62,000 clones, 85% to 90% of them singletons. The time point was: neoterminal ileum biopsy at postoperative endoscopy, about 6 months after surgery. The specimen sequenced was ileal tissue. These TCRs come from an adult with Crohn's disease.

This clone occurred once. J is TRBJ1-5 and V is TRBV7-9; D perhaps matches TRBD1 (6 bases). V was cut by 6 bases and J by 4 bases, with 10 bases left in between. Per germline, CDR1 SEHNR and CDR2 FQNEAQ (reference sequence). This CDR3 has 13 amino acids. This CDR3 reads CASSHTGNQPQHF. The CDR3 DNA reads TGTGCCAGCAGTCATACAGGGAATCAGCCCCAGCATTTT. Complete variable domain (other parts from reference TRBV7-9 and TRBJ1-5): DTGVSQNPRHKITKRGQNVTFRCDPISEHNRLYWYRQTLGQGPEFLTYFQNEAQLEKSRLLSDRFSAERPKGSFSTLEIQRTEQGDSAMYLCASSHTGNQPQHFGDGTRLSIL.

V and J are TRBV6-1 and TRBJ2-3; the match to TRBD1 covers 10 bases. After removal of 4 bases from V and 6 bases from J, the junction contained 7 bases not matched to a gene. The CDR3 has 15 residues. Germline CDR1 MNHNS, CDR2 SASEGT. Here the CDR3 DNA reads TGTGCCAGCAGTGGCAAGACAGGGGGCGTGGATACGCAGTATTTT. It codes for CASSGKTGGVDTQYF.

This chain joins TRBV6-5 and TRBJ1-3; D is perhaps TRBD1 (5 bases). V gave up 9 bases and J gave up 3 bases, with 15 bases separating them. Germline V gives CDR1 MNHEY, CDR2 SVGAGI. This CDR3 is built from 14 residues. The CDR3 reads CARLQGVGGNTIYF. The CDR3 coding sequence is TGTGCCAGACTTCAGGGTGTCGGTGGAAACACCATATATTTT.

V and J are TRBV9 and TRBJ2-3, with TRBD1 as a possible D gene (5 bases). V shed 3 bases and J shed 6 bases, with 8 bases lying between them. CDR1 and CDR2 from the germline V gene are SGDLS and YYNGEE. The CDR3 length is 12 residues. CDR3 bases: TGTGCCAGCAGCGCCGACAGTGATACGCAGTATTTT. It codes for CASSADSDTQYF.

The chain's CDR3 is CASSTRQGTDTQYF. The DNA of the CDR3 is TGTGCCAGCAGCACTCGACAGGGGACAGATACGCAGTATTTT. The V and J genes are TRBV7-9 and TRBJ2-3; 8 nucleotides match TRBD1. CDR1 is SEHNR and CDR2 is FQNEAQ in the germline V gene (reference sequence). The CDR3 is 14 residues long. The junction had 4 bases not matched to a gene; V was cut back by 5 bases and J by 3 bases.

The chain combines TRBV4-1 with TRBJ1-4; 9 nucleotides line up with TRBD1. Trimming at V came to 8 bases and at J to 5 bases, leaving 6 bases not matched to a gene. CDR3 length: 14 amino acids. Looked up from germline, CDR1 is MGHRA and CDR2 is YSYEKL. The CDR3 nucleotides are TGCGCCAGCGACTCCGGGACAGGGAATGAAAAACTGTTTTTT. Translated: CASDSGTGNEKLFF.

In regard to this clone: At one end, the junction sequence differs from germline, possibly due to a read error. The V gene is TRBV7-2, the J gene TRBJ2-3; tentatively, D is TRBD2 (5 bases). CDR3 length: 14 residues. From germline, CDR1 is SGHTA and CDR2 FQGNSA. The CDR3 DNA sequence: TGTGCCAGCAGCTTAGTAGGACGGGATCTGTCTGGGCATTTT. Protein sequence: CASSLVGRDLSGHF.

J is TRBJ2-4 and V is TRBV11-3; 8 nucleotides align to TRBD1. The CDR3 is 15 residues long. Germline-derived CDR1 and CDR2 are SGHNT and YENEEA. V trimming: 1 base; J trimming: 9 bases; junction bases outside the gene matches: 8. CDR3 coding DNA: TGTGCCAGCAGCTTAGGGCGTCAGGGGGCGGGCATTCAGTACTTC. Translation: CASSLGRQGAGIQYF.

The J gene is TRBJ1-5, the V gene TRBV6-1; D not certain. Germline V gene sequence: CDR1 MNHNS, CDR2 SASEGT. Trimming pared 5 bases from V and 7 bases from J, leaving 3 bases between. This CDR3 comprises 10 residues. The CDR3 protein is CASSLQPQHF. For the CDR3, the DNA is TGTGCCAGCAGTCTCCAGCCCCAGCATTTT.

This clone occurred once. This sequence joins TRBV11-2 and TRBJ2-7; perhaps TRBD2 as D (5 bases). Germline V CDR1 and CDR2: SGHAT, FQNNGV. This CDR3 comprises 17 residues. Trimming left V 2 bases short and J 3 bases short, with 20 bases between. In DNA, the CDR3 is TGTGCCAGCAGCTTAAATTCTTTCGGGCGGACTTACTACGAGCAGTACTTC. This encodes CASSLNSFGRTYYEQYF.

This chain joins TRBV6-5 and TRBJ1-2; D might be TRBD1 (5 bases). With 6 bases removed from V and 8 bases from J, the gap between germline ends came to 16 bases. Germline V lookup: CDR1 MNHEY, CDR2 SVGAGI. The CDR3 runs to 13 residues. This chain's CDR3 is CASSHWRGGGYTF. CDR3 DNA: TGTGCCAGCAGCCACTGGCGGGGGGGAGGCTACACCTTC.

This clone was observed a single time. The chain couples TRBV9 to TRBJ1-1; D is unresolved. The germline V gene has CDR1 SGDLS and CDR2 YYNGEE. This CDR3 spans 14 amino acids. Trimming left V 0 bases short and J 8 bases short, with 14 bases between. The CDR3 DNA reads TGTGCCAGCAGCGTAGCTAGTACTCCCAGCGAAGCTTTCTTT. It specifies CASSVASTPSEAFF.

The chain combines TRBV29-1 with TRBJ1-2, with a weak D call TRBD1 (5 bases). Looked up from germline, CDR1 is SQVTM and CDR2 is ANQGSEA. The germline V and J ends were trimmed by 5 bases and 4 bases, with 14 bases remaining between them. The CDR3 is 13 amino acids. The chain's CDR3 is CSVFPTDAYGYTF. The DNA for the CDR3 is TGCAGCGTTTTCCCGACAGACGCCTATGGCTACACCTTC. The variable domain in full, with the rest retrieved from reference TRBV29-1 and TRBJ1-2, is SAVISQKPSRDICQRGTSLTIQCQVDSQVTMMFWYRQQPGQSLTLIATANQGSEATYESGFVIDKFPISRPNLTFSTLTVSNMSPEDSSIYLCSVFPTDAYGYTFGSGTRLTVV.

The chain uses TRBV6-1 and TRBJ1-5; D is unresolved. The CDR3 extends over 16 amino acids. V lost 0 bases and J lost 6, with 15 bases in between. Germline-derived CDR1 and CDR2 are MNHNS and SASEGT. The CDR3 spells CASSEASYQRGQPQHF. The DNA of the CDR3 is TGTGCCAGCAGTGAAGCCTCCTATCAGCGGGGTCAGCCCCAGCATTTT.

V usage is TRBV2 and J usage is TRBJ1-2; TRBD1 aligns across 8 bases. Unmatched junction bases numbered 8, after V lost 7 bases and J lost 4 bases. Germline CDR1 and CDR2: SNHLY and FYNNEI. The CDR3 consists of 14 residues. As DNA, the CDR3 is TGTGCCAGCACCAAGGACAGGGTCTCCTATGGCTACACCTTC. The encoded protein is CASTKDRVSYGYTF.

The gene calls are TRBV6-1 and TRBJ2-6, with D maybe TRBD1 (7 bases). The germline V and J ends were trimmed by 4 bases and 0 bases, with 16 bases remaining between them. The germline gives CDR1 MNHNS, CDR2 SASEGT. The CDR3 loop spans 18 amino acids. In DNA form, the CDR3 reads TGTGCCAGCAGTGTTCTTTCAGGGGGGCTCTCTGGGGCCAACGTCCTGACTTTC. Its translation: CASSVLSGGLSGANVLTF.

The chain uses TRBV5-1 and TRBJ1-1, with 7 bases identical to TRBD1. Losses at the gene ends were 5 bases for V and 1 base for J; bases not matched to a gene: 11. Looked up from germline, CDR1 is SGHRS and CDR2 is YFSETQ. The CDR3 is 16 residues long. CDR3 amino acids: CASRADPGQQNTEAFF. In DNA, the CDR3 is TGCGCCAGCAGAGCGGATCCGGGACAGCAGAACACTGAAGCTTTCTTT. Complete variable domain (other parts from reference TRBV5-1 and TRBJ1-1): KAGVTQTPRYLIKTRGQQVTLSCSPISGHRSVSWYQQTPGQGLQFLFEYFSETQRNKGNFPGRFSGRQFSNSRSEMNVSTLELGDSALYLCASRADPGQQNTEAFFGQGTRLTVV.